One and the same sample provided the 9 T cell receptor beta chains below, sequenced in a study of blood T cells in healthy people across ages. Next came a second PCR, run for roughly 6 to 11 cycles, which used a sample-barcoded 5' primer along with a J-beta primer mix. TCRdb re-analysed the 5' RACE reads in MiXCR, keeping a single row per CDR3 protein. The sample contains 850,000 to 1,100,000 distinct CDR3 sequences, around two fifths of which appear only once. Sample: blood. The receptors were gathered from a man aged 18-30 years in good health.

This chain connects TRBV12-3 or TRBV12-4 to TRBJ2-2, with D perhaps TRBD2 (5 bases). The V end lost 6 bases, the J end lost 6 bases, and 17 bases lay between the germline ends. CDR3 length equals 15 residues. The CDR3 DNA reads as TGTGCCAGCAGCCTGAGGGTGGTAAAGGCCGGGGAGCTGTTTTTT. Its translation is CASSLRVVKAGELFF.

The V gene is TRBV5-1, the J gene TRBJ1-2; TRBD1 might be the D (6 bases). V was shortened by 1 base and J by 2 bases, with 15 bases between the two germline ends. This CDR3 is built from 16 residues. Germline V gene lookup returns CDR1 SGHRS and CDR2 YFSETQ. DNA of the CDR3: TGCGCCAGCAGCTTGACTGTACGAGGGGGAAACTATGGCTACACCTTC. This codes for CASSLTVRGGNYGYTF.

Turning to this clonotype: A much larger clone sits a single nucleotide away, making a read error possible. V and J are TRBV14 and TRBJ2-4, with 8 bases fitting TRBD1. This CDR3 has 14 residues. Germline loops: CDR1 SGHDN, CDR2 FVKESK. The CDR3 region has the DNA TGTGGCAGCAGCCAACAGACAGGGGACGAGGAGCAGTACTTC. The encoded protein is CGSSQQTGDEEQYF.

This clonotype has a handful of counts. This chain uses TRBV20-1 with TRBJ2-1, with 11 bases identical to TRBD2. The V gene end was trimmed by 7 bases and the J gene end by 5 bases; junction bases not matched to a gene: 7. The CDR3 sequence is 14 residues long. Looked up from germline, CDR1 is DFQATT and CDR2 is SNEGSKA (reference sequence). This CDR3 is CSGSSGGFDNEQFF. CDR3 in DNA: TGCAGTGGATCTAGCGGGGGGTTTGACAATGAGCAGTTCTTC.

This clonotype turned up a few times. V usage is TRBV6-5 and J usage is TRBJ2-1; D remains unclear. V lost 2 bases and J lost 4, with 18 bases in between. Germline lookup yields CDR1 MNHEY and CDR2 SVGAGI. This CDR3 comprises 17 residues. This CDR3 reads CASSYAKQGPRYNEQFF. CDR3 coding DNA: TGTGCCAGCAGTTACGCGAAACAAGGTCCTAGATACAATGAGCAGTTCTTC.

On this clonotype itself: Germline and junction disagree at one end, which may indicate a read error. Here the CDR3 reads CSARVRTASTDTRYF. CDR3 DNA: TGCAGTGCTAGAGTTCGAACAGCTAGCACAGATACGCGGTATTTT. V and J are TRBV20-1 and TRBJ2-3; D may be TRBD2 (5 bases). The V gene's germline CDR1 is DFQATT and CDR2 SNEGSKA (reference sequence). The CDR3 covers 15 residues.

This clonotype came up a few times. V is TRBV27 and J is TRBJ2-1; D unclear. In germline, CDR1 is MNHEY, CDR2 SMNVEV (reference sequence). This CDR3 contains 14 residues. The V gene lost 6 bases and the J gene lost 5 bases, with 14 bases spanning the gap. The CDR3 loop reads CASRGSGSHNEQFF. The CDR3 DNA reads as TGTGCCAGCAGAGGGTCGGGCAGCCACAATGAGCAGTTCTTC.

The CDR3 region is CASSYSIPGSKQEQFF. The CDR3 nucleotides are TGTGCCAGCAGTTACTCGATACCCGGGTCGAAACAAGAGCAGTTCTTC. The chain couples TRBV6-2 or TRBV6-3 to TRBJ2-1; no clear D gene. V was cut by 0 bases and J by 10 bases, with 19 bases left in between. The CDR3 is made up of 16 amino acids. The germline CDR1 and CDR2 sequences are MNHEY and SVGEGT.

This clonotype appeared a single time. The J gene is TRBJ2-3, the V gene TRBV20-1; D gene uncertain. Germline V gene sequence: CDR1 DFQATT, CDR2 SNEGSKA (reference sequence). The length of the CDR3 is 14 residues. Deletions cut 1 base from V and 4 bases from J, with 12 bases between. The CDR3 nucleotides read TGCAGTGCTAGAGGACGCAGGTTGGCAGATACGCAGTATTTT. Protein product: CSARGRRLADTQYF.